A single sample is the source of the 5 T cell receptor beta chains below, sequenced in a study of regulatory T cells in long-lasting Graves disease. Described time point: newly diagnosed GD, antithyroid drugs for less than 3 months. With RNA extracted from PBMCs as input, the TCR library was made. Sequencing libraries for TCR beta were prepared with iRepertoire HTBI primers and Arm-PCR of CDR3 regions. One entry per CDR3 protein, called by TCRdb with MiXCR from the multiplex PCR reads. The profile shows about 620,000 distinct CDR3 sequences, roughly 15% of them singletons. These data were also filed under a second study, of T cells in Graves' hyperthyroidism and ophthalmopathy.

The sample was peripheral blood mononuclear cells (PBMCs), taken at new diagnosis, from a patient treated with antithyroid drugs. These receptors came from a woman in her twenties or thirties with Graves disease.

This clonotype was recorded many times. This sequence joins TRBV6-4 and TRBJ1-2, with 9 bases aligning to TRBD1. J gave up 8 bases and V 5 bases, and 12 bases lay outside the gene matches. This CDR3 region has 15 residues. CDR1 and CDR2 (germline): MRHNA, SNTAGT. CDR3 nucleotides: TGTGCCAGCAGTTACGCCGGGACAGGGACACTCGGCTACACCTTC. Amino acids: CASSYAGTGTLGYTF.

In this sample, this clonotype turned up a few times. This chain joins TRBV19 and TRBJ1-5; D may be TRBD1 (6 bases). The CDR3 contains 13 residues. Germline V CDR1 and CDR2: LNHDA, SQIVND (reference sequence). Trimming pared 10 bases from V and 2 bases from J, leaving 12 bases between. Here the CDR3 reads CATQGMGNQPQHF. In DNA, the CDR3 is TGTGCCACCCAGGGGATGGGCAATCAGCCCCAGCATTTT.

Remarks on this clonotype: Given a much more abundant clone one base away, this may be a read error. V is TRBV6-5 and J is TRBJ2-1, with D perhaps TRBD1 (6 bases). The germline V gene encodes CDR1 MNHEY and CDR2 SVGAGI. The CDR3 loop spans 14 amino acids. Trimming shortened V by 4 bases and J by 10 bases, and 17 bases separated the two germline ends. CDR3: CASSLQGIVNEQFF. The CDR3, as DNA: TGTGCCAGCAGTTTACAGGGAATAGTGAACGAGCAGTTCTTC.

This clonotype showed up many times. The V call is TRBV2, the J call TRBJ2-7; D possibly corresponds to TRBD1 (5 bases). The CDR3 runs 14 residues. V shed 2 bases and J shed 3 bases, with 11 bases lying between them. Per the germline V gene, CDR1 is SNHLY and CDR2 is FYNNEI. The CDR3 coding sequence is TGTGCCAGCAGTGAATTTAGGGGTGGCTACGAGCAGTACTTC. Its translation is CASSEFRGGYEQYF.

V gene TRBV7-2 combines with J gene TRBJ2-1; TRBD2 matches 8 bases. Germline-derived CDR1 and CDR2 are SGHTA and FQGNSA. The CDR3 is made up of 15 amino acids. V gave up 4 bases and J gave up 6 bases; unmatched junction bases: 8. CDR3 sequence (DNA): TGTGCCAGCAGCTCCGGGACTAGTCTTCTCAATGAGCAGTTCTTC. Its translation: CASSSGTSLLNEQFF. Supplemented by reference TRBV7-2 and TRBJ2-1, the full variable domain reads GAGVSQSPSNKVTEKGKDVELRCDPISGHTALYWYRQSLGQGLEFLIYFQGNSAPDKSGLPSDRFSAERTGGSVSTLTIQRTQQEDSAVYLCASSSGTSLLNEQFFGPGTRLTVL.